The T cell receptor beta chain under discussion was sequenced for a study of response to subunit inactivated influenza vaccine. This clonotype was seen repeatedly, ten times or more. What it binds is not known. Study results and limitations: Few new T cells, the authors suggested, are recruited by each seasonal influenza vaccination.

TCRdb re-called the RT-PCR reads with MiXCR, one entry per CDR3 protein. The table lists 150,000 to 200,000 distinct CDR3 sequences, approximately 10% of them singletons, with around 12% in the top ten. The source of this sequence is a man aged 50 to 59 who received an inactivated influenza vaccine. The sample in question was non-naive T cells sorted from PBMCs, obtained more than 35 days after vaccination.

The CDR3 protein is CASGDGWVKGFYEQYF. CDR3 nucleotides: TGTGCCAGCGGGGACGGTTGGGTTAAGGGTTTCTACGAGCAGTACTTC. V gene TRBV12-3 or TRBV12-4 combines with J gene TRBJ2-7, with D tentatively TRBD1 or TRBD2 (5 bases each). Trimming left V 8 bases short and J 3 bases short, with 23 bases between. This CDR3 spans 16 amino acids.